A single sample gave rise to the 8 T cell receptor beta chains below, sequenced in a study of blood T cell repertoires in COVID-19. Method: immunoSEQ multiplex PCR; TCRdb's copy keeps in-frame clones and lacks some. This table has 90,000 to 110,000 clones, around 86% appearing once. Sequencing input: peripheral blood. The receptor source for this set is a man aged 50-60 years with acute or convalescent COVID-19.

J is TRBJ2-1 and V is TRBV27, with D maybe TRBD2 (5 bases). Germline V lookup: CDR1 MNHEY, CDR2 SMNVEV (reference sequence). CDR3 length: 12 amino acids. Trimming cost V 4 bases and J 10 bases, with 11 bases left between them. CDR3 sequence reads: CASSSAGVEQFF. In nucleotides, the CDR3 is TGTGCCAGCAGTTCCGCGGGCGTCGAGCAGTTCTTC.

The chain recombines TRBV10-3 with TRBJ1-1; perhaps TRBD1 as D (5 bases). The CDR3 extends over 16 amino acids. Germline V gives CDR1 ENHRY, CDR2 SYGVKD. Deletions cut 0 bases from V and 3 bases from J, with 14 bases between. The CDR3 sequence: CAISESRGNLDTEAFF. The CDR3 coding sequence is TGTGCCATCAGTGAGTCTCGGGGGAATTTGGACACTGAAGCTTTCTTT.

J is TRBJ2-3 and V is TRBV20-1; D unclear. The CDR3 extends over 14 amino acids. With 3 bases removed from V and 1 base from J, the gap between germline ends came to 11 bases. Germline CDR1 DFQATT, CDR2 SNEGSKA (reference sequence). DNA of the CDR3: TGCAGTGCTAGTAGACAACACGGCACAGATACGCAGTATTTT. Its protein is CSASRQHGTDTQYF.

This chain connects TRBV12-5 to TRBJ1-4; TRBD1 aligns across 7 bases. The CDR3 spans 14 residues. CDR1 and CDR2 (germline): LGHNT, FRNRAP. V gave up 4 bases and J gave up 5 bases; unmatched junction bases: 4. CDR3 in DNA: TGTGCTAGTGGTTCGGGACAGAACAATGAAAAACTGTTTTTT. It is translated as CASGSGQNNEKLFF.

The chain's CDR3 is CASSSPGQQETQYF. CDR3 nucleotides: TGTGCCAGCAGCTCACCGGGACAGCAAGAGACCCAGTACTTC. The chain combines TRBV13 with TRBJ2-5, with 7 bases fitting TRBD1. Germline lookup yields CDR1 PRHDT and CDR2 FYEKMQ (reference sequence). The V segment lost 4 bases and the J segment 2 bases; nucleotides outside the gene matches: 4. The CDR3 has 14 amino acids.

The chain has TRBV15 and TRBJ1-4, with a weak D call TRBD1 (6 bases). The CDR3 contains 16 residues. Trimming took 5 bases from V and 5 from J, leaving 18 bases between them. The V gene's germline CDR1 is LNHNV and CDR2 YYDKDF (reference sequence). CDR3 nucleotides: TGTGCCACCAGCCAACCCGGTGGACAGAGAAATGAAAAACTGTTTTTT. Translation gives CATSQPGGQRNEKLFF.

The chain is built from TRBV5-5 and TRBJ1-3; D uncertain. Germline V CDR1 and CDR2: SGHKS, YYEKEE (reference sequence). Trimming removed 1 base from V and 4 bases from J, with 9 bases in between. This CDR3 has 14 residues. The CDR3 DNA follows: TGTGCCAGCAGCTTGCAGAGGTTAGGAAACACCATATATTTT. The encoded protein is CASSLQRLGNTIYF.

Note on this clone: A far larger clone is one base from this, pointing to a likely read error. The chain is built from TRBV11-2 and TRBJ2-7, with D tentatively TRBD1 (6 bases). Trimming pared 1 base from V and 0 bases from J, leaving 7 bases between. The CDR3 loop spans 14 amino acids. Germline CDR1 is SGHAT and CDR2 is FQNNGV. As DNA, the CDR3 is TGTGCCAGCAGCTTAGGGACAGACTCCTACGAGCAGTACTTC. Amino acid sequence: CASSLGTDSYEQYF.